The entry below describes one TCR beta chain. It lacks a known antigen. One base away there is no much larger clone; base qualities are not given. The donors were roughly 39 Caucasian individuals from Russia, aged roughly 6 to 100 years, who were systemically healthy. About 10 milliliters of peripheral blood were drawn from each donor into EDTA-treated Vacutainer tubes. Ficoll-Paque density-gradient centrifugation was used to isolate PBMCs, with at least 7 million obtained per sample. Total RNA was extracted from PBMCs with Trizol reagent, with at least 5.5 micrograms obtained per sample. Naive CD45RAhigh/CD27high T cell percentages were measured by flow cytometry on a PBMC aliquot from every donor. These data originate in a study of blood T cells in healthy people across ages (dated by TCRdb to about 2015). At the level of the whole study: Template switching captured roughly one uniquely barcoded TCR beta cDNA molecule per two T cells in model experiments. Age-related changes in TCR beta repertoire diversity were measured in the study by deep sequencing normalized with unique cDNA molecular identifiers. The donors were divided into four age groups: young (average around 17 years), middle-aged (about 40), aged (about 60) and long-lived (nearly 85). To avoid experimental bias, donors of different ages were distributed randomly across sequencing lanes. Two additional independent replicas of 1 million unique cDNA reads from the same blood draw were analyzed for two donors (one aged 18 to 30 and one aged 80 or older). What the study reported, not specific to this receptor: Total diversity estimates from one million sequenced T cells were considered lower bounds and underestimates. The percentage of naive T cells measured by flow cytometry correlated strongly with observed TCR beta diversity. Because profiling used bulk unsorted PBMCs, naive and antigen-experienced compartments could not be compared conclusively. Compared with the aged group, the long-lived group had more naive CD4+ T cells, fewer expanded clones and increased TCR diversity, a pattern suggesting age selection. As age increased, observed TCR beta diversity per million T cells dropped in a roughly linear way, and a significant reduction was already evident by age about 40. Donor CMV infection status was unknown, potentially confounding age-related changes in expanded clonotypes.

Receptor amplification or capture employed 5' RACE. The instrument was an Illumina HiSeq 2500. A second PCR of about 7 to 12 cycles was run with a J-beta primer mix and a sample-barcoded 5' primer. A unique molecular identifier was introduced onto each TCR beta cDNA molecule by a template-switch 5' adaptor carrying 12 random nucleotides. Each sample yielded at least 2.5 million CDR3-containing paired-end reads. First-strand cDNA synthesis was performed from all RNA using the Mint cDNA synthesis kit, with priming by a TRBC-specific oligonucleotide. After uracil-DNA glycosylase treatment, a first 18-cycle PCR used universal primers M1SS and BC2_uni_R on all cDNA. The original methods were these. Normalization of each sample was performed by random selection of 1 million high-quality reads, each carrying a distinct molecular identifier. Instead of being binned into consensus sequences, reads that shared molecular identifiers were thrown out. MiTCR, with a Q25 quality threshold and the strictest error-elimination algorithm, was used for CDR3 identification, clonotype clustering and error correction. A nonparametric unseen species model with Euler transformation was used to estimate a lower bound on total TCR beta diversity. TCRdb reran the public reads through fastp at Q25 and MiXCR, keeping productive beta chains. Under each unique CDR3 protein, matching rows form one entry showing the most common genes and DNA. It is TCRdb's table, rather than the study itself, that gives the V and J calls and clone size. For this sample the table gives about 1,500,000 distinct CDR3 sequences, of which about 43% were detected only once. Together, the top ten hold 7% to 9% of the sample.

The CDR3 spans 14 residues, from the cysteine through the phenylalanine. The sequence is cut down to CDR3 DNA, 42 bases in frame from base 1. The junction shows trimming of 5 bases on V and 1 base on J, plus 11 bases between the germline ends. From the germline V gene (reference sequence), CDR1 is SEHNR and CDR2 is FQNEAQ. The chain is encoded by TRBV7-9 joined to TRBJ1-1; possibly the D gene is TRBD1, per 5 matching bases. This clonotype originated in a woman under 30 in good health. Material for sequencing was blood. The nucleotide sequence is TGTGCCAGCAGCGCCCGGGGCCAGAACACTGAAGCTTTCTTT. Its translation is CASSARGQNTEAFF.